The rows below give T cell receptor beta chains drawn from one sample of a study of shared clonotypes between healthy human individuals. Repertoires were generated with immunoSEQ multiplex PCR, while TCRdb's copy carries only in-frame clones and drops some. The sample records more than 2 million clones, around 93% being singletons. The sequencing input was naive CD8+ T cells from PBMCs. All receptors come from a man between 18 and 35 years old in good health. Some clones in this sample may be carry-over from other donors' samples. Each CDR3 is given with its conserved first and last residue. The order of the fields is V gene, D gene, clone size, J gene, CDR3 protein, CDR3 DNA. The D gene is left open where the match is weak. Clone size appears in some rows only: once, few, many, or a class for an expanded clone.

v_gene: TRBV7-2; d_gene: TRBD2; abundance: NA; j_gene: TRBJ2-2; CDR3aa: CASPSGGRLGGELFF; CDR3nt: TGTGCCAGCCCATCGGGCGGGAGGTTGGGCGGGGAGCTGTTTTTT
v_gene: TRBV28; d_gene: NA; abundance: NA; j_gene: TRBJ1-2; CDR3aa: CASSLRGGGYGYTF; CDR3nt: TGTGCCAGCAGTTTAAGAGGAGGGGGCTATGGCTACACCTTC
v_gene: TRBV5-1; d_gene: TRBD1; abundance: NA; j_gene: TRBJ2-7; CDR3aa: CASSSNDRVVYEQYF; CDR3nt: TGCGCCAGCAGCTCAAATGACAGGGTGGTCTACGAGCAGTACTTC
v_gene: TRBV6-5; d_gene: NA; abundance: NA; j_gene: TRBJ2-5; CDR3aa: CASSYLRGRPETQYF; CDR3nt: TGTGCCAGCAGTTACCTAAGGGGGAGGCCAGAGACCCAGTACTTC
v_gene: TRBV7-9; d_gene: TRBD2; abundance: NA; j_gene: TRBJ2-1; CDR3aa: CASSSGAYNEQFF; CDR3nt: TGTGCCAGCAGTAGCGGGGCCTACAATGAGCAGTTCTTC
v_gene: TRBV4-3; d_gene: TRBD2; abundance: NA; j_gene: TRBJ2-1; CDR3aa: CASSDGTSGLSYNEQFF; CDR3nt: TGCGCCAGCAGCGACGGGACTAGCGGCCTCTCCTACAATGAGCAGTTCTTC
v_gene: TRBV7-9; d_gene: TRBD2; abundance: NA; j_gene: TRBJ2-5; CDR3aa: CASSQGLADLRQGETQYF; CDR3nt: TGTGCCAGCAGCCAGGGACTAGCGGATCTACGCCAGGGGGAAACCCAGTACTTC
v_gene: TRBV19; d_gene: NA; abundance: NA; j_gene: TRBJ1-1; CDR3aa: CASRDRGTGNTEAFF; CDR3nt: TGTGCCAGTAGAGATCGGGGGACCGGGAACACTGAAGCTTTCTTT
v_gene: TRBV11-1; d_gene: NA; abundance: NA; j_gene: TRBJ2-7; CDR3aa: CASSLSISFTYEQYF; CDR3nt: TGTGCCAGCAGCTTATCTATCTCATTTACCTACGAGCAGTACTTC
v_gene: TRBV5-1; d_gene: NA; abundance: NA; j_gene: TRBJ1-5; CDR3aa: CASRQDVNSNQPQHF; CDR3nt: TGCGCCAGCAGACAAGATGTGAATAGCAATCAGCCCCAGCATTTT
v_gene: TRBV7-6; d_gene: TRBD2; abundance: NA; j_gene: TRBJ2-1; CDR3aa: CASSGRTSGRGYNEQFF; CDR3nt: TGTGCCAGCAGCGGACGGACTAGCGGGAGGGGATACAATGAGCAGTTCTTC
v_gene: TRBV19; d_gene: NA; abundance: NA; j_gene: TRBJ1-1; CDR3aa: CVTSKIGGYHTEAFF; CDR3nt: TGTGTCACCAGTAAGATTGGGGGGTATCACACTGAAGCTTTCTTT
v_gene: TRBV5-1; d_gene: NA; abundance: NA; j_gene: TRBJ1-2; CDR3aa: CASSHDDGYTF; CDR3nt: TGCGCCAGCAGCCACGATGATGGCTACACCTTC
v_gene: TRBV27; d_gene: NA; abundance: once; j_gene: TRBJ1-2; CDR3aa: CASANSGRTGYGYTF; CDR3nt: TGTGCCAGCGCCAATTCGGGGCGGACGGGCTATGGCTACACCTTC
v_gene: TRBV27; d_gene: NA; abundance: NA; j_gene: TRBJ1-2; CDR3aa: CASSFRGGDYGYTF; CDR3nt: TGTGCCAGCAGTTTCCGGGGGGGTGATTACGGCTACACCTTC
v_gene: TRBV9; d_gene: TRBD2; abundance: NA; j_gene: TRBJ2-1; CDR3aa: CASSGSSGWTSGDNEQFF; CDR3nt: TGTGCCAGCAGCGGCAGCTCCGGTTGGACTAGCGGAGACAATGAGCAGTTCTTC
v_gene: TRBV7-8; d_gene: TRBD2; abundance: NA; j_gene: TRBJ2-1; CDR3aa: CASSPRASGRPPYNEQFF; CDR3nt: TGTGCCAGCAGCCCCAGGGCTAGCGGGAGACCTCCGTACAATGAGCAGTTCTTC
v_gene: TRBV18; d_gene: NA; abundance: NA; j_gene: TRBJ1-4; CDR3aa: CASSPTGGTNEKLFF; CDR3nt: TGTGCCAGCTCACCAACCGGGGGAACTAATGAAAAACTGTTTTTT
v_gene: TRBV21-1; d_gene: NA; abundance: once; j_gene: TRBJ1-1; CDR3aa: CASSKVGSLNTEAFF; CDR3nt: TGTGCCAGCAGCAAAGTCGGCAGCTTGAACACTGAAGCTTTCTTT
v_gene: TRBV27; d_gene: NA; abundance: NA; j_gene: TRBJ1-1; CDR3aa: CASSLSRLTEAFF; CDR3nt: TGTGCCAGCAGTTTAAGTCGGCTCACTGAAGCTTTCTTT
v_gene: TRBV18; d_gene: NA; abundance: NA; j_gene: TRBJ1-4; CDR3aa: CASSPRGTNEKLFF; CDR3nt: TGTGCCAGCTCACCACGGGGAACTAATGAAAAACTGTTTTTT
v_gene: TRBV25-1; d_gene: NA; abundance: NA; j_gene: TRBJ2-2; CDR3aa: CASSQGTSNTGELFF; CDR3nt: TGTGCCAGCAGCCAGGGGACTTCGAACACCGGGGAGCTGTTTTTT
v_gene: TRBV29-1; d_gene: NA; abundance: once; j_gene: TRBJ2-1; CDR3aa: CSVEGLQNNEQFF; CDR3nt: TGCAGCGTTGAAGGTTTACAGAACAATGAGCAGTTCTTC
v_gene: TRBV11-2; d_gene: TRBD1; abundance: NA; j_gene: TRBJ1-1; CDR3aa: CASSLVGGGIMNTEAFF; CDR3nt: TGTGCCAGCAGCTTAGTAGGAGGGGGCATAATGAACACTGAAGCTTTCTTT
v_gene: TRBV27; d_gene: NA; abundance: NA; j_gene: TRBJ1-2; CDR3aa: CASSFDRLYGYTF; CDR3nt: TGTGCCAGCAGTTTCGACCGGTTGTATGGCTACACCTTC
v_gene: TRBV6-4; d_gene: TRBD1; abundance: NA; j_gene: TRBJ2-2; CDR3aa: CASGDRDRPGELFF; CDR3nt: TGTGCCAGCGGCGACAGGGACCGGCCCGGGGAGCTGTTTTTT
v_gene: TRBV28; d_gene: TRBD2; abundance: NA; j_gene: TRBJ2-7; CDR3aa: CASRMDTAGTSYEQYF; CDR3nt: TGTGCCAGCAGGATGGACACAGCCGGGACTAGCTACGAGCAGTACTTC
v_gene: TRBV4-2; d_gene: TRBD2; abundance: NA; j_gene: TRBJ2-1; CDR3aa: CASSQGLAGDNEQFF; CDR3nt: TGTGCCAGCAGCCAGGGACTAGCGGGAGATAATGAGCAGTTCTTC
v_gene: TRBV9; d_gene: TRBD1; abundance: NA; j_gene: TRBJ2-7; CDR3aa: CASSPDRVDYEQYF; CDR3nt: TGTGCCAGCAGCCCGGACAGGGTTGACTACGAGCAGTACTTC
v_gene: TRBV27; d_gene: NA; abundance: NA; j_gene: TRBJ1-1; CDR3aa: CASSLGWGVSTEAFF; CDR3nt: TGTGCCAGCAGTTTAGGTTGGGGGGTGAGCACTGAAGCTTTCTTT
v_gene: TRBV19; d_gene: NA; abundance: once; j_gene: TRBJ2-7; CDR3aa: CASSPSVSYEQYF; CDR3nt: TGTGCCAGTAGTCCGTCAGTCTCCTACGAGCAGTACTTC
v_gene: TRBV29-1; d_gene: TRBD2; abundance: NA; j_gene: TRBJ2-3; CDR3aa: CSVARTSGRADTQYF; CDR3nt: TGCAGCGTTGCACGGACTAGCGGGAGGGCGGATACGCAGTATTTT